Listed here are 13 T cell receptor beta chains from one sample, sequenced in a study of blood T cell repertoires in COVID-19. Here immunoSEQ multiplex PCR was the method, and the copy in TCRdb shows in-frame clones only, minus some. The data hold 110,000 to 150,000 clones, with 75% to 90% observed a single time. The sequenced sample consisted of PBMCs or T cells enriched from blood (not recorded which). All receptors derive from a man aged 45 to 65 who had recovered from COVID-19.

This sequence joins TRBV15 and TRBJ1-6, with TRBD1 matching 7 bases. CDR1 LNHNV and CDR2 YYDKDF come from the germline V gene (reference sequence). V lost 9 bases to trimming and J lost 5 bases; unmatched junction nucleotides: 7. The CDR3 covers 14 residues. The CDR3 DNA reads TGTGCCACAGCCCGGGACAGTAATAATTCACCCCTCCACTTT. Its translation: CATARDSNNSPLHF. The complete variable domain, with remaining parts taken from reference TRBV15 and TRBJ1-6, reads DAMVIQNPRYQVTQFGKPVTLSCSQTLNHNVMYWYQQKSSQAPKLLFHYYDKDFNNEADTPDNFQSRRPNTSFCFLDIRSPGLGDTAMYLCATARDSNNSPLHFGNGTRLTVT.

The chain joins TRBV7-2 to TRBJ2-1; TRBD1 might be the D (6 bases). From germline, CDR1 is SGHTA and CDR2 FQGNSA. V was clipped by 1 base and J by 7 bases, with 11 bases between them. The CDR3 is 14 amino acids. As DNA, the CDR3 is TGTGCCAGCAGCTTAGATCAGGGGTTGAATGAGCAGTTCTTC. Protein product: CASSLDQGLNEQFF.

The V gene is TRBV30, the J gene TRBJ1-6, with D perhaps matching TRBD1 (6 bases). This CDR3 is built from 16 residues. Trimming pared 3 bases from V and 0 bases from J, leaving 12 bases between. The germline CDR1 and CDR2 sequences are GTSNPN and SVGIG (reference sequence). The CDR3 nucleotides read TGTGCCTGGAGGTCAGGGGTCAGCTCCTATAATTCACCCCTCCACTTT. Amino acids: CAWRSGVSSYNSPLHF. The full variable domain, rest sourced from reference TRBV30 and TRBJ1-6, is SQTIHQWPATLVQPVGSPLSLECTVEGTSNPNLYWYRQAAGRGLQLLFYSVGIGQISSEVPQNLSASRPQDRQFILSSKKLLLSDSGFYLCAWRSGVSSYNSPLHFGNGTRLTVT.

The chain uses TRBV18 and TRBJ2-1; perhaps TRBD2 as D (7 bases). CDR1 is KGHSH and CDR2 is LQKENI in the germline V gene. This CDR3 comprises 16 residues. V shed 5 bases and J shed 8 bases, with 22 bases lying between them. CDR3: CASSSNSVGAGDEQFF. In DNA, the CDR3 is TGTGCCAGCTCATCAAACTCGGTGGGGGCGGGAGATGAGCAGTTCTTC.

V is TRBV7-2 and J is TRBJ2-3; D unclear. The CDR3 runs to 12 residues. CDR1 is SGHTA and CDR2 is FQGNSA in the germline V gene. V was pared by 6 bases and J by 2 bases, with 6 bases between. As DNA, the CDR3 is TGTGCCAGCAGTCTTTTCACAGATACGCAGTATTTT. Amino acid sequence: CASSLFTDTQYF.

The chain carries TRBV5-4 and TRBJ2-5; 7 bases line up with TRBD2. Per germline, CDR1 SGHNT and CDR2 YYREEE (reference sequence). V gave up 4 bases and J gave up 1 base; unmatched junction bases: 7. CDR3 size: 15 residues. The CDR3 reads CASSKGGLLQETQYF. CDR3 nucleotides: TGTGCCAGCAGCAAGGGAGGGCTCCTCCAAGAGACCCAGTACTTC.

The chain has TRBV5-6 and TRBJ2-2; D is undetermined. The germline V gene has CDR1 SGHDT and CDR2 YYEEEE. CDR3 length equals 12 residues. The V and J ends lost 4 bases and 2 bases respectively, with 3 bases between them. In DNA form, the CDR3 reads TGTGCCAGCAGCCAAAACACCGGGGAGCTGTTTTTT. Translating it yields CASSQNTGELFF.

This rearrangement joins TRBV10-3 to TRBJ1-3; weak D call: TRBD1 (5 bases). This CDR3 is 12 amino acids long. CDR1 and CDR2 from the germline V gene are ENHRY and SYGVKD. Trimming stripped 0 bases from V and 11 bases from J, with 8 bases between. In DNA, the CDR3 is TGTGCCATCAGTGAGTCTAGGGGTCCCATATATTTT. Translated, it gives CAISESRGPIYF.

The chain joins TRBV3-1 (or the pseudogene TRBV3-2) to TRBJ2-1, with 8 bases fitting TRBD2. The CDR3 consists of 17 residues. After removal of 6 bases from V and 0 bases from J, the junction contained 10 bases not matched to a gene. Germline lookup yields CDR1 LGHDT and CDR2 YNNKEL (reference sequence). The CDR3 DNA follows: TGTGCCAGCAGACATTCGGGACTAGGACGCTCCTACAATGAGCAGTTCTTC. It translates to CASRHSGLGRSYNEQFF.

The chain couples TRBV6-2 or TRBV6-3 to TRBJ1-6; D perhaps matches TRBD1 (6 bases). Trimming removed 4 bases at V and 10 bases at J, with 17 bases between. This CDR3 comprises 15 residues. Germline-derived CDR1 and CDR2 are MNHEY and SVGEGT. This CDR3 is CASSLSQGNYSPLHF. The CDR3 bases are TGTGCCAGCAGTTTATCTCAGGGGAATTACTCACCCCTCCACTTT.

The CDR3 DNA sequence: TGTGCCAGCAGTTTCCGTCAGGGGACCCAGTACTTC. This sequence encodes CASSFRQGTQYF. The chain uses TRBV27 and TRBJ2-5; D perhaps matches TRBD1 (5 bases). Germline lookup yields CDR1 MNHEY and CDR2 SMNVEV (reference sequence). Between the trimmed V and J ends, which lost 3 bases and 7 bases, there was a span of 9 bases. The CDR3 has 12 residues.

The chain combines TRBV28 with TRBJ2-7, with D perhaps TRBD2 (6 bases). V was trimmed by 3 bases and J by 6 bases, leaving 9 bases between them. CDR3 length: 12 residues. The germline V gene encodes CDR1 MDHEN and CDR2 SYDVKM. The CDR3 sequence is CASSFRRGEQYF. In DNA form, the CDR3 reads TGTGCCAGCAGTTTCCGGCGGGGCGAGCAGTACTTC.

This clone showed up just once. The chain uses TRBV6-6 and TRBJ2-7; TRBD1 might be the D (6 bases). V lost 0 bases and J 4 bases, leaving 13 bases between the germline ends. Germline V lookup: CDR1 MNHNY, CDR2 SVGAGI (reference sequence). The CDR3 spans 15 residues. The CDR3 reads CASSYSGAYSYEQYF. As DNA, the CDR3 is TGTGCCAGCAGTTACTCGGGGGCATACTCTTACGAGCAGTACTTC.